This T cell receptor beta chain derives from a study of response to subunit inactivated influenza vaccine. Regarding the study as a whole: It was the authors' suggestion that each seasonal influenza vaccination recruits few new T cells.

TCRdb re-analysed the RT-PCR reads in MiXCR, keeping a single row per CDR3 protein. The sample carries 600,000 to 700,000 distinct CDR3 sequences, about 14% recorded once. V lost 4 bases to trimming and J lost 0 bases, with 18 bases between them. Germline assignment: CDR1 LGHNA and CDR2 YNFKEQ. This CDR3 region has 17 residues. This clonotype was picked up many times. Its antigen is as yet unknown. The chain links TRBV4-2 to TRBJ1-1; weak D call: TRBD1 (6 bases). The receptor comes from a man aged 50-59 years who received an inactivated influenza vaccine. This material consisted of PBMCs from blood, taken 14 days before vaccination. The CDR3 DNA follows: TGTGCCAGCAGCCTACCTGAGGGGGGGACCTTGAACACTGAAGCTTTCTTT. Translated, it gives CASSLPEGGTLNTEAFF.